This T cell receptor beta chain derives from a study of siplizumab effects on memory and regulatory T cells. Study findings and constraints: Naive T cells looked more diverse than memory cells and looked like major alloresponse contributors.

For this clone: Its matching antigen is unknown.

Method: immunoSEQ multiplex PCR; TCRdb's copy keeps in-frame clones and lacks some. This table has over 65,000 clones, roughly 93% appearing once. Per germline, CDR1 MGHRA and CDR2 YSYEKL. This CDR3 has 16 amino acids. V gave up 1 base and J gave up 2 bases, with 12 bases separating them. The receptor was derived from a human donor in good health. Sequencing used CD8+ T cells sorted from blood. This chain joins TRBV4-1 and TRBJ2-1; D is undetermined. The CDR3 spells CASSQGPAAAYNEQFF. As DNA, the CDR3 is TGCGCCAGCAGCCAAGGCCCAGCCGCGGCCTACAATGAGCAGTTCTTC.